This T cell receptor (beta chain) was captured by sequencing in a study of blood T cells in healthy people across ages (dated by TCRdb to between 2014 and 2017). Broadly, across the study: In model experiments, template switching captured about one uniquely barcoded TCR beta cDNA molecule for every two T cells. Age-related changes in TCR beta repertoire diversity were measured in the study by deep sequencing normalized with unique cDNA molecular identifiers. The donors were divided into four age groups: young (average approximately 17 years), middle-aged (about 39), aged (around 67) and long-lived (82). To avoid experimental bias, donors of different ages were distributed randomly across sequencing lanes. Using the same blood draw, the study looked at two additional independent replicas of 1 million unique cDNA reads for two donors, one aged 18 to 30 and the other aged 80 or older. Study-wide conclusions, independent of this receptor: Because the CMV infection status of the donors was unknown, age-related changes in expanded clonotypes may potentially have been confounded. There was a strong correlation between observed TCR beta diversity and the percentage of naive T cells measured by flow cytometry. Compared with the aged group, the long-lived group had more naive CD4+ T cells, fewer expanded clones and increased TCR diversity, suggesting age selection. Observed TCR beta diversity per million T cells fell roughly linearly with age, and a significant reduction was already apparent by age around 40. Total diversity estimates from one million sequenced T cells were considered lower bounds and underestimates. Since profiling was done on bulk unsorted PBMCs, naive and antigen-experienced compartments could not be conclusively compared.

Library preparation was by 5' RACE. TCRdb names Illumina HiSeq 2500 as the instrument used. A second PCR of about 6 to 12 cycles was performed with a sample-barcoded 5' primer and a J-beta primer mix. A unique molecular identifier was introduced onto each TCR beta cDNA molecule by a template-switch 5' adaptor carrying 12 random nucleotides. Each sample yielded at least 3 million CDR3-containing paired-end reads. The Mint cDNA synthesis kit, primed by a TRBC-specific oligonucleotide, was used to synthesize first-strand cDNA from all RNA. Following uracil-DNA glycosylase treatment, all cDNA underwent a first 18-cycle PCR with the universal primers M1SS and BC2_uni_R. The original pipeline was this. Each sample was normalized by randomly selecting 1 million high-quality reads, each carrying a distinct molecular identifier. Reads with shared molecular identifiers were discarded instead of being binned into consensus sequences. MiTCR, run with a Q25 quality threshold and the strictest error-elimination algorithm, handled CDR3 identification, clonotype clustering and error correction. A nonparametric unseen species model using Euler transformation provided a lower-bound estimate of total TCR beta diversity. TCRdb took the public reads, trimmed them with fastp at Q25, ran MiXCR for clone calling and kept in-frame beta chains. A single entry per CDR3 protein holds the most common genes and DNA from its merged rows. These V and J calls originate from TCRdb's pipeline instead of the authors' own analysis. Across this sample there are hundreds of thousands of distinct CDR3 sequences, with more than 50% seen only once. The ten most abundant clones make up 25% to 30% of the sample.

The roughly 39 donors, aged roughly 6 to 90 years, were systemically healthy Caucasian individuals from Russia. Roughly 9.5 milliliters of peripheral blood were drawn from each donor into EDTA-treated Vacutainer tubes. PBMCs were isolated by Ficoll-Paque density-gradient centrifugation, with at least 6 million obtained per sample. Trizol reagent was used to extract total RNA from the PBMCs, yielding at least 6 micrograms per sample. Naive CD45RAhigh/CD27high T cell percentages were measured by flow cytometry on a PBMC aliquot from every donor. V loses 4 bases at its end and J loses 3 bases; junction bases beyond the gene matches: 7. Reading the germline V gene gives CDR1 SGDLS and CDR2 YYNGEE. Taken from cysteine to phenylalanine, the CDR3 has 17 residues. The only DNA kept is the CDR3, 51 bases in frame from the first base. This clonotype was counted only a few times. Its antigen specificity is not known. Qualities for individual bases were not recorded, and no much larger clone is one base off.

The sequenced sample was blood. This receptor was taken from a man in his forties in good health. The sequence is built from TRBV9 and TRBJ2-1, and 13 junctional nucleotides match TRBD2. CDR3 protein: CASSSRTSGRDYNEQFF. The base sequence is TGTGCCAGCAGCTCCCGGACTAGCGGGAGAGACTACAATGAGCAGTTCTTC.